The 19 T cell receptor beta chains below were found in one sample sequenced in a study of identical twins (dated by TCRdb to the mid-2010s). The library was produced with 5' RACE. The listed sequencing device is Illumina HiSeq 2000. The raw public data were reprocessed by TCRdb itself: fastp quality trimming at Q25, MiXCR clonotype calling, in-frame beta chains only. Each CDR3 protein gets just one entry, which takes the most common genes and DNA from the rows behind it. This sample comprises 640,000 or so distinct CDR3 sequences, 6.1% of them detected only once. In total, the top ten clones hold 1.5% to 2% of the sample. The sequenced sample consisted of naive T cells sorted from blood. What this sample's cell subset or site label stands for: cells isolated with a human naive T-cell isolation kit. Receptor source: a young man in good health.

This clonotype has at least ten counts. The V and J genes are TRBV24-1 and TRBJ2-1; D tentatively reads TRBD1 or TRBD2 (6 bases each). CDR1 and CDR2 (germline): KGHDR, SFDVKD. Trimming took off 2 bases at V and 7 bases at J, with 11 bases between the two ends. CDR3 length: 14 amino acids. CDR3 loop: CATSDSTGRNEQFF. CDR3 nucleotide sequence: TGTGCCACCAGTGATTCCACAGGGAGGAATGAGCAGTTCTTC.

The chain uses TRBV5-1 and TRBJ1-5; no firm D call. The germline V gene encodes CDR1 SGHRS and CDR2 YFSETQ. The CDR3 length is 14 residues. Trimming cost V 4 bases and J 3 bases, with 11 bases left between them. The CDR3 DNA is TGCGCCAGCAGCACGACCGGGGACAATCAGCCCCAGCATTTT. Residues: CASSTTGDNQPQHF.

This clonotype was found many times. The chain couples TRBV12-3 or TRBV12-4 to TRBJ2-1; 9 bases align to TRBD1. Trimming cost V 2 bases and J 6 bases; bases outside gene matches: 11. The CDR3 is made up of 17 amino acids. The CDR3 loop is CASSLSLRDRVLNEQFF. CDR3 nucleotide sequence: TGTGCCAGCAGTTTAAGCCTCCGGGACAGGGTGCTCAATGAGCAGTTCTTC.

This clonotype was detected ten times or more. The V gene is TRBV6-1, the J gene TRBJ1-6, with 7 bases fitting TRBD1. The germline V gene has CDR1 MNHNS and CDR2 SASEGT. The CDR3 consists of 14 residues. V lost 6 bases and J lost 7; bases outside the gene matches: 6. CDR3 region: CASRDRRGNSPLHF. The DNA of the CDR3 is TGTGCCAGCAGGGACAGGAGGGGCAATTCACCCCTCCACTTT.

This clonotype was recorded many times. The chain carries TRBV12-3 or TRBV12-4 and TRBJ2-3; TRBD1 matches 11 bases. This CDR3 comprises 18 residues. The trim removed 5 bases at V and 1 base at J, leaving 11 bases unmatched. The CDR3 DNA is TGTGCCAGCAGTCAGTCCGGGACAGGGGGTTCGGGCACAGATACGCAGTATTTT. It yields the protein CASSQSGTGGSGTDTQYF.

This clonotype was detected a few times. The CDR3 region is CASSFGLHGEQYV. CDR3 nucleotides: TGTGCCAGCAGTTTTGGTCTGCACGGCGAGCAGTACGTC. This sequence joins TRBV27 and TRBJ2-7; D is undetermined. The CDR3 sequence is 13 residues long. V dropped 3 bases and J dropped 6 bases, with 12 bases sitting between them. Germline CDR1 and CDR2: MNHEY and SMNVEV (reference sequence).

This clonotype was observed at least ten times. The chain has TRBV29-1 and TRBJ2-5; perhaps TRBD1 as D (6 bases). The CDR3 runs to 12 residues. V gave up 2 bases and J gave up 5 bases, with 9 bases separating them. Looked up from germline, CDR1 is SQVTM and CDR2 is ANQGSEA. In DNA form, the CDR3 reads TGCAGCGTTGAATGGGGGCAGGAGACCCAGTACTTC. As protein: CSVEWGQETQYF.

This clonotype occurred many times. This chain uses TRBV3-1 with TRBJ2-5; no clear D gene. V lost 0 bases, J lost 5 bases, and 4 bases lay in between. Germline-derived CDR1 and CDR2 are LGHDT and YNNKEL (reference sequence). The CDR3 runs to 12 residues. As DNA, the CDR3 is TGTGCCAGCAGCCAAGATCGGGAGACCCAGTACTTC. This encodes CASSQDRETQYF.

Turning to this clonotype: With a much larger clone just one base away, this may be a read error. CDR3 bases: TGTGCCAGCAGTTGGGGGGTGGCTAGCAATCAGCCCCAGCATTTT. Protein: CASSWGVASNQPQHF. This sequence joins TRBV12-3 or TRBV12-4 and TRBJ1-5; D possibly corresponds to TRBD1 (5 bases). Trimming pared 4 bases from V and 0 bases from J, leaving 10 bases between. The CDR3 loop spans 15 amino acids.

This clonotype was observed many times. V and J are TRBV10-3 and TRBJ1-1; 7 nucleotides align to TRBD1. This CDR3 is 15 amino acids long. Trimming took 3 bases from V and 0 from J; bases not matched to a gene: 4. Germline V lookup: CDR1 ENHRY, CDR2 SYGVKD. CDR3 nucleotide sequence: TGTGCCATCAGTGAACCGGGACAGTTGAACACTGAAGCTTTCTTT. It yields the protein CAISEPGQLNTEAFF.

Ten or more counts support this clonotype. V and J are TRBV30 and TRBJ2-1, with 9 bases fitting TRBD1. CDR3 size: 14 residues. Looked up from germline, CDR1 is GTSNPN and CDR2 is SVGIG (reference sequence). The V and J ends lost 4 bases and 6 bases, in that order; junction bases with no gene match: 7. The CDR3 spells CAWNPGQGVNEQFF. The CDR3, as DNA: TGTGCCTGGAACCCGGGACAGGGCGTCAATGAGCAGTTCTTC.

This clonotype showed up many times. This rearrangement joins TRBV27 to TRBJ2-5; possibly TRBD2 for D (5 bases). This CDR3 is built from 14 residues. Between the trimmed V and J ends, which lost 5 bases and 5 bases, there was a span of 15 bases. Germline values: CDR1 MNHEY, CDR2 SMNVEV (reference sequence). The CDR3 DNA is TGTGCCAGCAGTCCAGGCCTTTCGGGGGAGACCCAGTACTTC. This encodes CASSPGLSGETQYF.

V usage is TRBV12-3 or TRBV12-4 and J usage is TRBJ2-7, with D tentatively TRBD2 (5 bases). The CDR3 is made up of 14 amino acids. Trimming took off 6 bases at V and 3 bases at J, with 15 bases between the two ends. As DNA, the CDR3 is TGTGCCAGCAGCTATCTTGGAGGCGGCTACGAGCAGTACTTC. Protein product: CASSYLGGGYEQYF.

At least ten counts were recorded for this clonotype. V is TRBV10-3 and J is TRBJ2-2; tentatively, D is TRBD1 (5 bases). From germline, CDR1 is ENHRY and CDR2 SYGVKD. The CDR3 spans 16 residues. V lost 10 bases to trimming and J lost 3 bases, with 21 bases between them. The DNA for the CDR3 is TGTGCCACCCGAAGAACAGGTTCGATGGACACCGGGGAGCTGTTTTTT. It is translated as CATRRTGSMDTGELFF.

This clonotype was recorded at least ten times. The chain is built from TRBV4-1 and TRBJ2-1; TRBD2 matches at 8 bases. In germline, CDR1 is MGHRA, CDR2 YSYEKL. This CDR3 has 16 residues. Losses at the gene ends were 4 bases for V and 8 bases for J; bases not matched to a gene: 13. CDR3 bases: TGCGCCAGCAGCCCCCATCCCCGCGGGAGGCTCGATGAGCAGTTCTTC. It specifies CASSPHPRGRLDEQFF.

Many counts were recorded for this clonotype. The gene calls are TRBV10-3 and TRBJ1-5; 8 bases agree with TRBD1. With V trimmed by 6 bases and J by 4 bases, 2 bases remained unmatched. Per germline, CDR1 ENHRY and CDR2 SYGVKD. The CDR3 sequence is 13 residues long. This chain's CDR3 is CAISRQGNQPQHF. The CDR3, as DNA: TGTGCCATCAGCCGACAGGGGAATCAGCCCCAGCATTTT.

This clonotype occurred many times. The chain recombines TRBV12-3 or TRBV12-4 with TRBJ1-1; no clear D. CDR3 size: 14 residues. Trimming took 5 bases from V and 1 from J, leaving 11 bases between them. The CDR3 region has the DNA TGTGCCAGCAGTCACGAGACACGGAACACTGAAGCTTTCTTT. This translates into CASSHETRNTEAFF.

This clonotype was seen a handful of times. The chain combines TRBV21-1 with TRBJ2-3; TRBD1, the table's D call, was not compared with the DNA. TRBV21-1 is recorded as a pseudogene. There are 19 residues in the CDR3. CDR3 sequence reads: CASSKFPIAALKGTDTQYF. The CDR3 DNA reads as TGTGCCAGCAGCAAATTTCCGATCGCGGCTCTAAAGGGGACAGATACGCAGTATTTT.

This rearrangement joins TRBV6-5 to TRBJ1-2, with D unclear. Germline V lookup: CDR1 MNHEY, CDR2 SVGAGI. The CDR3 is made up of 14 amino acids. The V end was cut by 0 bases, the J end by 6 bases, with 11 bases between. CDR3 loop: CASSYSAARDGYTF. The CDR3 DNA reads TGTGCCAGCAGTTACTCGGCGGCACGGGATGGCTACACCTTC.